The clone carrying this T cell receptor beta chain was counted many times. Antigen: not known. Time point denoted: newly diagnosed GD, antithyroid drugs for less than 3 months. PBMCs were the source of the RNA used for TCR sequencing. The germline CDR1 and CDR2 sequences are MDHEN and SYDVKM. This CDR3 is 16 amino acids long. The V end was cut by 6 bases, the J end by 0 bases, with 15 bases between. The source of the sample is a study of regulatory T cells in long-lasting Graves disease. General study results and limits: Persistent-disease Graves' patients showed less TCR diversity than new cases.

To make TCR beta libraries, researchers used iRepertoire HTBI primers and Arm-PCR of CDR3 regions. TCRdb called the multiplex PCR reads again in MiXCR, with one record for every CDR3 protein. This repertoire shows approximately 480,000 distinct CDR3 sequences, roughly 17% found once; its top ten account for less than 15%. The data also belong to a second study, concerning T cells in Graves' hyperthyroidism and ophthalmopathy. That report adds: HTBI primers were employed in a first-round RT-PCR of the TCR CDR3. Blood held most thyroid clonotypes expanded above 0.001 frequency.

The origin of this receptor is a man aged 35 to 55 with Graves disease. Here the sequenced sample was peripheral blood mononuclear cells (PBMCs), taken at new diagnosis, from a patient treated with antithyroid drugs. This chain links TRBV28 with TRBJ1-5, with D unresolved. The CDR3 region is CASSRDGLASNQPQHF. The CDR3 DNA sequence: TGTGCCAGCAGCCGCGATGGGTTGGCTAGCAATCAGCCCCAGCATTTT. Complete variable domain (other parts from reference TRBV28 and TRBJ1-5): DVKVTQSSRYLVKRTGEKVFLECVQDMDHENMFWYRQDPGLGLRLIYFSYDVKMKEKGDIPEGYSVSREKKERFSLILESASTNQTSMYLCASSRDGLASNQPQHFGDGTRLSIL.